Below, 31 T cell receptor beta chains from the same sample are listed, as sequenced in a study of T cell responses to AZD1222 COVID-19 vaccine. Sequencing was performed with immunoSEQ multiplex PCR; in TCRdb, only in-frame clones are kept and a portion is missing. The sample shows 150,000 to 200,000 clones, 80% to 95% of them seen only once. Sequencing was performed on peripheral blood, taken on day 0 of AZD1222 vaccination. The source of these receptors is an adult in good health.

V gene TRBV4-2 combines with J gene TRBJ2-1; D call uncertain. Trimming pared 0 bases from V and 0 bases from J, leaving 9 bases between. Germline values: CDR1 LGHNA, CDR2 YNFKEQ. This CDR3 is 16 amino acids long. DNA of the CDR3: TGTGCCAGCAGCCAAGAAACGGCTAACTCCTACAATGAGCAGTTCTTC. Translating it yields CASSQETANSYNEQFF.

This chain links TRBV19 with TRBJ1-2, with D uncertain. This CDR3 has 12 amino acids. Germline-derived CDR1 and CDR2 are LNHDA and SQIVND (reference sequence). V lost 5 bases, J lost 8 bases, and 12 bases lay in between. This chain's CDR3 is CASSFRWGGYTF. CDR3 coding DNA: TGTGCCAGTAGTTTCAGGTGGGGAGGCTACACCTTC.

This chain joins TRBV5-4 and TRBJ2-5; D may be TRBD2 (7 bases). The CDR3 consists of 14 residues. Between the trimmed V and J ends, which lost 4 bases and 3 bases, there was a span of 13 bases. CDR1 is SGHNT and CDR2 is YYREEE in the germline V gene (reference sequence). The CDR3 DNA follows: TGTGCCAGCAGCGGGGGGGCTAGCAAAGAGACCCAGTACTTC. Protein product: CASSGGASKETQYF.

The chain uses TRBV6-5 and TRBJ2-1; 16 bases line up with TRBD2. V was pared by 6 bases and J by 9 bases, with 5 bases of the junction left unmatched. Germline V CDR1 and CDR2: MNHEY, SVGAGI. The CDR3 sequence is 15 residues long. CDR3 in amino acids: CASSYGTSGGGEQFF. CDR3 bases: TGTGCCAGCAGCTATGGGACTAGCGGGGGGGGTGAGCAGTTCTTC.

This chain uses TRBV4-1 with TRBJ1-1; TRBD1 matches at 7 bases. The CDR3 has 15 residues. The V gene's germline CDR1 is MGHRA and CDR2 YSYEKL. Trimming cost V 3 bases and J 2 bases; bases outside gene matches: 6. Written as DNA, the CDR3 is TGCGCCAGCAGCCATGACCGGACAGGCAACACTGAAGCTTTCTTT. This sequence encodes CASSHDRTGNTEAFF.

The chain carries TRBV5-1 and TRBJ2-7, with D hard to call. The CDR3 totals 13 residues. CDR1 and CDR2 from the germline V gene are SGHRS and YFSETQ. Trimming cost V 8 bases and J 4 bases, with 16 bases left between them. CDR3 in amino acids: CASERTDMYEQYF. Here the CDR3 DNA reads TGCGCCAGTGAGAGAACGGATATGTACGAGCAGTACTTC.

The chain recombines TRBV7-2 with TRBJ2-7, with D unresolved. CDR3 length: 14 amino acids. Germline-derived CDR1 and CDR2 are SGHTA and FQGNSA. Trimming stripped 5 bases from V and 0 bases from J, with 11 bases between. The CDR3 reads CASSVGLTSYEQYF. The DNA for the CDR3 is TGTGCCAGCAGCGTGGGGTTGACCTCCTACGAGCAGTACTTC.

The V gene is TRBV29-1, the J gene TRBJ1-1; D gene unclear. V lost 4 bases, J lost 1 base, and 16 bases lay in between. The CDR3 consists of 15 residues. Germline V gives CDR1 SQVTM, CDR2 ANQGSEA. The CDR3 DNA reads TGCAGCGTTGGAGCCTTGCTTCGGGGGAACACTGAAGCTTTCTTT. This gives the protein CSVGALLRGNTEAFF.

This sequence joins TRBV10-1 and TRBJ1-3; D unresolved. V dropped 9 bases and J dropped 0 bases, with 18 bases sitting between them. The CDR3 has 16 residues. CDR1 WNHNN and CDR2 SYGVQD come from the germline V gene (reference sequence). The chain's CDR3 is CASAKGPPSSGNTIYF. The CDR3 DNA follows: TGCGCCAGTGCGAAAGGACCGCCGAGCTCTGGAAACACCATATATTTT.

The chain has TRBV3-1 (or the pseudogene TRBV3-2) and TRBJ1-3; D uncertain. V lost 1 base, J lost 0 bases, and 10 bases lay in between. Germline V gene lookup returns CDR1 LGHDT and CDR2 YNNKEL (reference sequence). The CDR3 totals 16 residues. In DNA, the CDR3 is TGTGCCAGCAGCCAAGGGGTCGGCAACTCTGGAAACACCATATATTTT. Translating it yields CASSQGVGNSGNTIYF.

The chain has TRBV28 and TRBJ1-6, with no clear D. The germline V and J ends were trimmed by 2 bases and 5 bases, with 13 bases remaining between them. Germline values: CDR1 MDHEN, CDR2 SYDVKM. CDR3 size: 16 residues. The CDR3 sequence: CASSLANRLDNSPLHF. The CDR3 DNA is TGTGCCAGCAGTTTAGCAAATCGCCTCGATAATTCACCCCTCCACTTT.

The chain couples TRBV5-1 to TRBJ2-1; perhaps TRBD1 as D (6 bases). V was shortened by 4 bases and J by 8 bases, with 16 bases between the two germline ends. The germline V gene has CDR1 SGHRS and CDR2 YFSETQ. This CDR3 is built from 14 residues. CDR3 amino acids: CASSAQGSVDEQFF. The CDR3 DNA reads TGCGCCAGCAGCGCACAGGGTAGCGTCGATGAGCAGTTCTTC. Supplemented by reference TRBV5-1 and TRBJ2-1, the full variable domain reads KAGVTQTPRYLIKTRGQQVTLSCSPISGHRSVSWYQQTPGQGLQFLFEYFSETQRNKGNFPGRFSGRQFSNSRSEMNVSTLELGDSALYLCASSAQGSVDEQFFGPGTRLTVL.

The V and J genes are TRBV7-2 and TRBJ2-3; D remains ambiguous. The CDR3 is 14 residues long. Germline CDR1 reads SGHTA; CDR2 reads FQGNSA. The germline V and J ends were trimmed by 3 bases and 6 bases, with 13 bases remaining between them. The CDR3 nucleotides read TGTGCCAGCAGCTTTCGGGCCCCTGGGGATACGCAGTATTTT. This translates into CASSFRAPGDTQYF.

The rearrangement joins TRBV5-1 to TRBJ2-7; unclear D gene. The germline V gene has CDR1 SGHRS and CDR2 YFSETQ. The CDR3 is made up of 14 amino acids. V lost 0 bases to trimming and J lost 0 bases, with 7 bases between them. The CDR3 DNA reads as TGCGCCAGCAGCTTGGTAGGGAACTCCTACGAGCAGTACTTC. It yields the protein CASSLVGNSYEQYF.

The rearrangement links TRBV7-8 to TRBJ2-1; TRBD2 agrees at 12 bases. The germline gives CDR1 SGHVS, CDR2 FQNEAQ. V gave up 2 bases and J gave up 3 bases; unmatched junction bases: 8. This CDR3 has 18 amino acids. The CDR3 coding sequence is TGTGCCAGCAGCTTACGCAAACTAGCGGGAGGCATCTACAATGAGCAGTTCTTC. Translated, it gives CASSLRKLAGGIYNEQFF.

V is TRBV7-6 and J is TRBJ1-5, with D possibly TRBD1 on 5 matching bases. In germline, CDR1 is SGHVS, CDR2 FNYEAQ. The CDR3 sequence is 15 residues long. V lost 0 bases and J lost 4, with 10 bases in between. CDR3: CASSLALGENQPQHF. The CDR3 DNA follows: TGTGCCAGCAGCTTAGCGTTGGGGGAAAATCAGCCCCAGCATTTT.

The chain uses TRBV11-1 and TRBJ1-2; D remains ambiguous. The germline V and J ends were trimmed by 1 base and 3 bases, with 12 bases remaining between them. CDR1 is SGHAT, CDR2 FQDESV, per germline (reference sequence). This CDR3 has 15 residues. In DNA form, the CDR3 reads TGTGCCAGCAGCTTAGGCCGCGCAGGATACTATGGCTACACCTTC. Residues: CASSLGRAGYYGYTF.

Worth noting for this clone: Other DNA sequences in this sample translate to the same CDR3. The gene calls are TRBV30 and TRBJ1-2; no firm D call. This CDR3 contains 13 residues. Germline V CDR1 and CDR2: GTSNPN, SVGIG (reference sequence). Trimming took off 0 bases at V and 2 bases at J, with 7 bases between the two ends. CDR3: CAWSVEANYGYTF. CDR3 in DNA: TGTGCCTGGAGTGTAGAGGCCAACTATGGCTACACCTTC.

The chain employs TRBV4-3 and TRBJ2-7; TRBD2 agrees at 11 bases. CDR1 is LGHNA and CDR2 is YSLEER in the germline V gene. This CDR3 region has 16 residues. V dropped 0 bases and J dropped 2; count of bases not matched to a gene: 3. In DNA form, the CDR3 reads TGCGCCAGCAGCCAAGATCGGGGACTAGCGGCCTACGAGCAGTACTTC. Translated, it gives CASSQDRGLAAYEQYF.

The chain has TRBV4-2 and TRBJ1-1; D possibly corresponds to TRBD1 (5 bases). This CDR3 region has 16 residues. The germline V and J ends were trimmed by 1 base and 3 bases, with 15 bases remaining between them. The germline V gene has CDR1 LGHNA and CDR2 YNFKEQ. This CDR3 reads CASSQGVGAGHTEAFF. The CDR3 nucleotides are TGTGCCAGCAGCCAAGGGGTCGGGGCGGGTCACACTGAAGCTTTCTTT.

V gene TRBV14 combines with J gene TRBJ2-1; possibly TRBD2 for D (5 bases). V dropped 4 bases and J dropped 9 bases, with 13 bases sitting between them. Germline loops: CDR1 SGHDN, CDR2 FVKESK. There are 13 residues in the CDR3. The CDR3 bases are TGTGCCAGCAGCCGCGGGTCCTCTGGTGAGCAGTTCTTC. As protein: CASSRGSSGEQFF.

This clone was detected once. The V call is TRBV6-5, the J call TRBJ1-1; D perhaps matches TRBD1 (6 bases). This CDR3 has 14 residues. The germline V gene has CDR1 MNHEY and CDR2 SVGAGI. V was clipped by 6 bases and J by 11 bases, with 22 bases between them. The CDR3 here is CASRLFEATGFAFF. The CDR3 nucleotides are TGTGCCAGCAGATTATTCGAAGCCACAGGGTTTGCTTTCTTT.

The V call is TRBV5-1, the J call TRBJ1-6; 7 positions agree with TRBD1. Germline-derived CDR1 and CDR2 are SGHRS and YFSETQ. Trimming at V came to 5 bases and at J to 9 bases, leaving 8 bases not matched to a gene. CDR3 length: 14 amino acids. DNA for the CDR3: TGCGCCAGCAGACCCGGACAGGATTTTTCACCCCTCCACTTT. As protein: CASRPGQDFSPLHF. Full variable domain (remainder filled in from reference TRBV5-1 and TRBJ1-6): KAGVTQTPRYLIKTRGQQVTLSCSPISGHRSVSWYQQTPGQGLQFLFEYFSETQRNKGNFPGRFSGRQFSNSRSEMNVSTLELGDSALYLCASRPGQDFSPLHFGNGTRLTVT.

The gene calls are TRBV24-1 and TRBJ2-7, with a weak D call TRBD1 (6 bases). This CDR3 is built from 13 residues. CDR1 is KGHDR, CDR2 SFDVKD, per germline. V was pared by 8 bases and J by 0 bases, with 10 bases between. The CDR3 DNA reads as TGTGCCACCATTAGGACAGTCTCCTACGAGCAGTACTTC. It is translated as CATIRTVSYEQYF.

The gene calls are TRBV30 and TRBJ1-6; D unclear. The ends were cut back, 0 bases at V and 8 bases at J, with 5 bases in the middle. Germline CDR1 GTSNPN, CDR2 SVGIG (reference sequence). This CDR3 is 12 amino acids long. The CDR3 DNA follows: TGTGCCTGGAGTGTACTGGATTCACCCCTCCACTTT. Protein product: CAWSVLDSPLHF. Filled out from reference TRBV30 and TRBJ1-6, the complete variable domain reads SQTIHQWPATLVQPVGSPLSLECTVEGTSNPNLYWYRQAAGRGLQLLFYSVGIGQISSEVPQNLSASRPQDRQFILSSKKLLLSDSGFYLCAWSVLDSPLHFGNGTRLTVT.

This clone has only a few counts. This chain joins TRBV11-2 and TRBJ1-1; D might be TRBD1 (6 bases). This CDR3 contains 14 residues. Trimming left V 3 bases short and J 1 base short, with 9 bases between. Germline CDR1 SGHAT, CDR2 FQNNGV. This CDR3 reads CASSLPGANTEAFF. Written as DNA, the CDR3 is TGTGCCAGCAGCTTGCCAGGGGCGAACACTGAAGCTTTCTTT.

This chain's CDR3 is CASTSDRLTQYF. CDR3 nucleotides: TGTGCCAGCACCTCGGACAGACTTACGCAGTATTTT. The chain uses TRBV28 and TRBJ2-3; TRBD1 might be the D (6 bases). The CDR3 is made up of 12 amino acids. V lost 7 bases and J 8 bases, leaving 13 bases between the germline ends. The germline V gene has CDR1 MDHEN and CDR2 SYDVKM.

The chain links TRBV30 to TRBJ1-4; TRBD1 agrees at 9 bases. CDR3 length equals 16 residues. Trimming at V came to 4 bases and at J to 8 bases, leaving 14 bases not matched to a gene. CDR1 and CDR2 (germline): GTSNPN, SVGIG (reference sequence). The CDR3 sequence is CAWTYRGGTGMEKLFF. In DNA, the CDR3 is TGTGCCTGGACCTACCGTGGGGGGACAGGGATGGAAAAACTGTTTTTT. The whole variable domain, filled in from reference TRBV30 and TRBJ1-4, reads SQTIHQWPATLVQPVGSPLSLECTVEGTSNPNLYWYRQAAGRGLQLLFYSVGIGQISSEVPQNLSASRPQDRQFILSSKKLLLSDSGFYLCAWTYRGGTGMEKLFFGSGTQLSVL.

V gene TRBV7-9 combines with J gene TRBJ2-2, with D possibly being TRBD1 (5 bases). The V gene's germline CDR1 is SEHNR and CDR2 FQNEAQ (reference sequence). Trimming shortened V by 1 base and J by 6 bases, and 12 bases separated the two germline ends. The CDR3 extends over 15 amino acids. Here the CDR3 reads CASSLDSTGSGELFF. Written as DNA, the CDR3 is TGTGCCAGCAGCTTAGATAGCACAGGATCCGGGGAGCTGTTTTTT.

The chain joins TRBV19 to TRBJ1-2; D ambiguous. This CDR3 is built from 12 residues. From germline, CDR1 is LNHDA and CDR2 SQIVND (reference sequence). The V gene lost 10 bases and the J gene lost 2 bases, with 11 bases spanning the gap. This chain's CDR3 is CATPDSNYGYTF. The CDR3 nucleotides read TGTGCCACTCCGGACTCGAACTATGGCTACACCTTC.

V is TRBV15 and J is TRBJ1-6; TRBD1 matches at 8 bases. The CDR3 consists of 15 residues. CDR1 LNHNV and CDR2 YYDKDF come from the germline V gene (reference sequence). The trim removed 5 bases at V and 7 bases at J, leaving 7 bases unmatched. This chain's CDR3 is CATSRRTGQNSPLHF. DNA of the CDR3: TGTGCCACCAGCCGAAGGACAGGGCAGAATTCACCCCTCCACTTT.